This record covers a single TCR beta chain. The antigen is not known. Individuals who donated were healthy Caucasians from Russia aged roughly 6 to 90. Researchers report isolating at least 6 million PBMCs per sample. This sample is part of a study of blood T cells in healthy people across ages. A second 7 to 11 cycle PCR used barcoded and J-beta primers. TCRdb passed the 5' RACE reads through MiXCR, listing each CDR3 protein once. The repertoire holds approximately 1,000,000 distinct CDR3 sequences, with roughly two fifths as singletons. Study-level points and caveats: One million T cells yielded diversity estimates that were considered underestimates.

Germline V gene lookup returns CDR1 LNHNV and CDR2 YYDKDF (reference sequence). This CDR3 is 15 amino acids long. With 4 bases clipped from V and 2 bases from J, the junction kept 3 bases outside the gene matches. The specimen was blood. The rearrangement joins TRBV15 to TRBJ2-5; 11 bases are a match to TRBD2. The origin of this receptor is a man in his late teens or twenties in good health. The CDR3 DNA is TGTGCCACCAGCACTTGGACTAGCGGGCAAGAGACCCAGTACTTC. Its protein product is CATSTWTSGQETQYF.